This TCR beta chain was identified in a study of memory CD8 T cells in hepatitis C reinfection (dated by TCRdb to 2016 to 2017). Turning to the overall study: Of the five donors, three spontaneously resolved two consecutive HCV infections, and two cleared a primary infection but developed chronic infection after reinfection. A case counted as HCV reinfection when an HCV RNA test came back positive after two negative tests taken at least 60 days apart. Peak reinfection samples were obtained 3 to 8 weeks after detection of reinfection. The TCR beta repertoire of virus-specific CD8 T cells was tracked longitudinally in five donors across an HCV reinfection episode. Between about 2008 and 2012, five reinfection cases that had stored pre-reinfection samples were identified. In the reinfection study, participants who had previously resolved an HCV infection were followed up every 3 months. The peak reinfection time point was selected on the basis of previously published longitudinal tetramer+ CD8 T cell frequency data. The research as a whole found: Because the study included only 4 to 6 donors, definitive conclusions about public clonotypes linked to secondary clearance could not be reached.

Between the V and J ends, shortened by 4 bases and 4 bases respectively, the junction contains 11 bases. Measured from the cysteine to the phenylalanine, the CDR3 is 13 residues long. The kept DNA is CDR3 alone, 39 bases in frame from the first base. Based on the germline V gene, the CDR1 and CDR2 sequences are ENHRY and SYGVKD. The time point label for this specimen denotes: peak reinfection, 3 to 8 weeks after reinfection detection. Sorted cells were sequenced directly ex vivo, without in vitro expansion prior to TCR sequencing. The donors were people who inject drugs and were enrolled in Canada's Montreal Acute Hepatitis C Cohort Study (HEPCO). As controls, total naive CD8 T cells were sorted as viable CD3+ CD8+ CD45RO- cells from a couple of donors at all three reinfection time points. Before sorting, cryopreserved peripheral blood mononuclear cells were thawed, and CD8 T cells were purified from the thawed cells. Negative selection with the MACS CD8+ T cell Isolation Kit was used to enrich CD8 T cells. Cells were sorted on a BD FACSAria II sorter using FACSDiva software, and FlowJo was used for data analysis.

Regarding this clone: What this receptor recognizes is not known. The input lacks base qualities; no much larger clone sits a single base away.

The library was prepared using the immunoSEQ multiplex PCR assay. Genomic DNA was extracted from the sorted cells, and Adaptive Biotechnologies' automated high-throughput method was used to sequence the TCR beta V, D and J regions. CDR3 regions were amplified with a two-step, bias-controlled multiplex PCR. An Illumina instrument was used to sequence the amplified TCR beta libraries. The study's processing was this. Demultiplexed reads were processed to reduce amplification and sequencing bias, and the IMGT database was used to assign CDR3 sequences to gene families. Repertoire data were analyzed with ImmunoSEQ software version 2.0. Out-of-frame sequences and sequences containing stop codons in the CDR3 were removed from the clonotype lists. Clonotypes with a frequency below 0.01% were excluded because such low-frequency clonotypes corresponded to less than one cell. Richness was calculated by dividing observed richness by input cell number, and evenness was calculated by dividing Shannon entropy by log observed richness. Repertoire diversity and similarity between time points were quantified using Simpson diversity and Morisita-Horn overlap indices. Clonotypes were grouped as dominant (>1%), sub-dominant (0.5-0.99%), low abundance (0.1-0.49%) or lowest abundance (<0.1%). For the germline index, total nucleotide additions were subtracted from total CDR3 length, and that difference was then divided by total CDR3 length. TCRdb provides this immuneACCESS table in a form limited to in-frame rearrangements. Some clones are lacking; in checked studies, under half of them reflect an unresolved V gene, and why the rest are absent is not known. The V and J calls and clone size come from that table; D and trimming were worked out from the DNA. This sample has 44,000 or so clones in its table, and roughly 90% of those were observed once. Roughly 1.2% of the sample is held by the ten biggest clonotypes.

The receptor comes from a man aged 18 to 29 with hepatitis C virus infection. Recombination linked TRBV10-3 to TRBJ2-7, with TRBD2 perhaps the D gene, on 6 matching bases. Sample: naive CD8+ T cells sorted from blood. The sample's cell subset or site label is to be understood as: total naive CD8+CD45RO- T cells. The nucleotide sequence reads TGTGCCATCAGTGCGGAGGGCAGATACGAGCAGTACTTC. The encoded protein is CAISAEGRYEQYF.